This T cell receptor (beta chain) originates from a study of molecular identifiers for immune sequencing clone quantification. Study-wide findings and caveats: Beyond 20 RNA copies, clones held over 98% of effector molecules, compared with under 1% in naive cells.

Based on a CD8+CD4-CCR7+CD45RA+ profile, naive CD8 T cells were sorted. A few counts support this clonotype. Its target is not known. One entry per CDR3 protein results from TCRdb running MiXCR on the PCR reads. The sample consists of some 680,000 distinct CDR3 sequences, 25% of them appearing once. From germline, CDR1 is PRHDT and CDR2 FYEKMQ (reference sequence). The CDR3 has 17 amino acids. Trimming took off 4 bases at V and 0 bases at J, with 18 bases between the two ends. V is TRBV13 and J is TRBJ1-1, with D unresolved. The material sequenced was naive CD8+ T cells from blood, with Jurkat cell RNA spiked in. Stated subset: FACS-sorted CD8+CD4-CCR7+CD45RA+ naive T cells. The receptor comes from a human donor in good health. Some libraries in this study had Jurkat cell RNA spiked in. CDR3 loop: CASSSADVRLMNTEAFF. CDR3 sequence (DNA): TGTGCCAGCAGCTCAGCCGATGTAAGGCTCATGAACACTGAAGCTTTCTTT. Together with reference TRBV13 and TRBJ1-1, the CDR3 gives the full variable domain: AAGVIQSPRHLIKEKRETATLKCYPIPRHDTVYWYQQGPGQDPQFLISFYEKMQSDKGSIPDRFSAQQFSDYHSELNMSSLELGDSALYFCASSSADVRLMNTEAFFGQGTRLTVV.